This T cell receptor (beta chain) is drawn from a study of PD-1 blockade in classical Hodgkin lymphoma. Findings of the study overall: Baseline TCR diversity was reportedly lower in newly diagnosed patients than healthy donors. Nivolumab initiation under 1 year post-ASCT meant exclusion.

Trimming cost V 0 bases and J 12 bases; bases outside gene matches: 7. Germline CDR1 and CDR2: SGHTS and YDEGEE. The CDR3 has 14 amino acids. Every one of the patients relapsed after autologous stem cell transplantation (brentuximab vedotin exposure was variable). PBMCs, once thawed, yielded CD8+ T cells isolated by magnetic negative selection. Each best response was a complete response, a partial response or progressive disease. TCRdb's table, derived via immunoSEQ multiplex PCR, lists solely in-frame clones and lacks some. The repertoire holds around 12,000 clones, with 70% to 85% as singletons. A word on this clone: The antigen is not known.

V is TRBV5-8 and J is TRBJ2-1, with 9 bases fitting TRBD2. The sample in question was CD8+ T cells from blood, obtained at baseline. The sequence was obtained from a human donor with classical Hodgkin lymphoma. DNA for the CDR3: TGTGCCAGCAGCTTGGTGGCGGGGGGGACTGGGCAGTTCTTC. It is translated as CASSLVAGGTGQFF.